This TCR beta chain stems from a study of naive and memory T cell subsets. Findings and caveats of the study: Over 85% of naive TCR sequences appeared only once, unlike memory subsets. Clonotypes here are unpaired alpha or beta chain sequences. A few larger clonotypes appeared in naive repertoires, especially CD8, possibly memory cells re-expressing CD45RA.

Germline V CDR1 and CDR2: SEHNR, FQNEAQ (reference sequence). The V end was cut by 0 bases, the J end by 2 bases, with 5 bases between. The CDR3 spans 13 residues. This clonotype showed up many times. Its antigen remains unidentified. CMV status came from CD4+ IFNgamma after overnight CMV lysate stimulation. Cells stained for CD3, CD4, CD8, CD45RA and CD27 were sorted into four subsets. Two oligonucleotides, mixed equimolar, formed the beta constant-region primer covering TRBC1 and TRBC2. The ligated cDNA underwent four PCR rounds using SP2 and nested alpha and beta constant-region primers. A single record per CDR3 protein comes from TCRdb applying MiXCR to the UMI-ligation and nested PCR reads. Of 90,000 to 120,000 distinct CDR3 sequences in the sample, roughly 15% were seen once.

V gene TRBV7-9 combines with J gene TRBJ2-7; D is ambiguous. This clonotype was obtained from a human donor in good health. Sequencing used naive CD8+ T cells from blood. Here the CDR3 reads CASSLAHAYEQYF. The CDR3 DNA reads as TGTGCCAGCAGCTTAGCCCATGCCTACGAGCAGTACTTC.